This T cell receptor beta chain was retrieved from a study of cytomegalovirus exposure and HLA in healthy donors (dated by TCRdb to 2015 to 2018). About the investigation overall: In an earlier analysis of approximately 640 of the donors, about 270 Gb of sequence data and about 110 million unique TCR beta sequences from about 190 million T cells were reported. Approximately 310 gigabases of sequencing data and some 85 million unique TCR sequences were included in an early release covering 500 to 750 HLA-typed donors. The genetic ancestry cluster associated with self-reported Caucasian donors included over 80% of the approximately 400 genotyped donors. The aim of the study was to test whether cataloging public T cell receptors could identify signatures of past pathogen exposure. The study profiled the T cell repertoires of 550 to 700 subjects by immunosequencing and related them to cytomegalovirus serostatus. In addition to the first cohort of 500 to 850 subjects, a separate validation cohort of approximately 130 different subjects was used. High-throughput TCR immunosequencing, statistical association of individual TCRs with disease status, and machine learning were combined to predict cytomegalovirus infection status. In a later analysis, previously published TCR beta repertoires from about 640 donors were re-analyzed and high-resolution HLA genotyping was added so that TCR occurrence patterns could be studied. The later analysis used no new phenotypic data to find candidate immune exposures, relying instead on TCR beta sequences and their occurrence across donors. In an earlier analysis of over 550 of the donors, high-throughput TCR beta sequencing was used to judge whether each TCR beta V gene segment behaved as functional or pseudogenic. Donor age, sex, ethnicity and CMV serostatus were compiled together with the repertoire data. A later genetic analysis used genome-wide SNP genotypes for about 55% of the 666 donors, treating that subset as a discovery cohort. All discovery cohort repertoires had been generated on a single sequencing platform. HLA typing covered class I and class II loci at four-digit resolution. The number of donors typed differed by locus, with about 629-630 for A, B, C, DRB1 and DQB1, roughly 520 for DQA1, approximately 570 for DPA1, and around 450 for DPB1. Roughly five DR-DQ haplotypes were treated as single units for association and clustering because of strong linkage in the cohort. On average, approximately 250,000 unique TCR beta nucleotide sequences were sequenced per donor among a few hundred genotyped donors of the cohort, with roughly 19% of those sequences being non-productive.

A word on this clone: Its antigen remains unidentified. Per-nucleotide qualities are absent, and no much larger clonotype sits a single base away.

As encoded in the germline V gene, CDR1 is MRHNA while CDR2 is SNTAGT. The germline V end is reduced by 6 bases and the J end by 2 bases; junction bases left unmatched: 8. Inclusive of the bounding cysteine and phenylalanine, the CDR3 is 15 residues long. Just the 45-base CDR3 DNA is kept, in frame starting at base 1. The cohort comprised 670 or so healthy bone marrow donors. Cohort members were all nominally healthy when sampled, although unrecorded immune exposures were likely present. The donor was CMV seropositive and was included in the group of some 290 seropositive cohort members. Each donor provided a peripheral blood sample, and peripheral blood mononuclear cells were used for TCR beta sequencing. The Qiagen DNeasy Blood Extraction Kit was used to extract genomic DNA from the blood cell samples. General conclusions and limits of the study: Several of the top co-occurrence clusters appeared to be linked to parvovirus B19, influenza, CMV and Epstein-Barr virus, according to a later analysis. In a later analysis, most CMV-associated TCR beta chains were found to appear HLA-restricted, with HLA associations seemingly driven largely by CMV exposure. In vitro tests confirmed that a few of the cytomegalovirus-associated TCR beta chains recognize cytomegalovirus antigens. In a later analysis, HLA-associated TCR beta chains showed more clonal expansion and lower generation probabilities than non-associated chains that were equally common. The sequencing pipeline was judged likely to have produced a cluster of highly shared sequence variants as a technical artifact. A further reported finding was that TCR beta sequences accurately predicted the HLA-A and HLA-B alleles for most subjects in the first cohort. Sequencing depth was assumed to be roughly uniform across donors in the presence/absence analyses, though that assumption may not hold. About 17 rarely observed V segments, including chromosome 9 orphons, were excluded from the earlier analysis of several hundred of the donors because counts were too low. The only immune exposure information available for the cohort was CMV serostatus. The cohort was sequenced for TCR beta chains only, and without alpha or paired-chain data the features that could be detected were limited. In a later analysis, the rate of TCR association differed among HLA loci, with DRB1 alleles having the most associated TCRs and HLA-C alleles having the fewest. A total of 164 TCR beta chains were listed by the study as associated with cytomegalovirus. V-gene and J-gene trimming of TCR beta chains was associated with a missense DCLRE1C variant in a later genetic analysis, and the association was replicated in an independent cohort. Correlated functional status among segregating V segments might reflect linkage disequilibrium, but an unknown experimental factor could not be ruled out. In a later analysis, about 16,000 TCR beta sequences were associated with specific HLA alleles at a false discovery rate of 0.05. The classifier was reported to diagnose cytomegalovirus status with high specificity and sensitivity in both the original cohort and the validation cohort. According to a later genetic analysis, donors in an Asian-associated ancestry cluster had fewer N-insertions in productive TCRs than the approximately 690-donor mean. Most TCR sequences were seen in very few donors, while some public TCRs were found in many individuals. It was suggested by the authors that the approach could potentially be generalized to other disease states and immunological phenotypes. When HLA alleles, especially DR and DQ, strongly co-occurred, TCR associations were difficult to assign to individual alleles. Some IMGT-functional V segments, including TRBV6-2 and TRBV6-3, could not be told apart with the 87-base-pair reads, so those segments were excluded. HLA typing was unavailable for some donors at each locus, so association tests used only the typed subset. Broadly in line with IMGT annotations, most TCR beta V segments showed up in productive rearrangements about 87% or about 30% of the time in an earlier analysis of several hundred of the donors.

Receptors were amplified or captured by the immunoSEQ multiplex PCR assay. For the multiplex PCR, a mixture combining 60 forward primers for TCR Vbeta segments and 13 reverse primers for TCR Jbeta segments was used. Amplification of the CDR3 region of rearranged TCR beta genes was performed with a multiplex PCR assay on genomic DNA. On the Illumina HiSeq System, the amplified TCR beta libraries were sequenced as 87-base-pair reads. The study's processing was this. A later analysis tallied 80 million to 95 million unique TCR beta chains across the roughly 610 repertoires, and approximately 9.9 million of those chains were shared by two or more donors. Raw reads were error-corrected and collapsed into unique sequences with a nearest-neighbor algorithm that merged closely related sequences to remove PCR and sequencing errors. Alignment of CDR3 sequences to IMGT reference sequences was used to assign V, D and J gene segments. For a sequence to be retained, a match of at least six nucleotides was required to both a V gene segment and a J gene segment. A rearrangement counted as productive if the CDR3 had no stop codons and remained in frame with V and J, and every other rearrangement counted as non-productive. CDR3 was defined according to IMGT convention as the region running from the second conserved V-encoded cysteine to the conserved J-encoded phenylalanine. In an earlier analysis of roughly 580 of the donors, sequences lacking an unambiguous match to a single V gene segment were excluded. An earlier analysis of a few hundred of the donors classified V segments as functional when productive rearrangements were above 56.7% and as segregating when the standard deviation between donors was above 5%. To diagnose cytomegalovirus status from the catalog of TCR beta chain sequences, a statistical classification framework was built. In a later analysis, V and J genes were assigned by comparing TCR nucleotide sequences against IMGT/GENE-DB human TR gene sequences. A later analysis assigned CDR3 sequences and most-parsimonious VDJ recombination scenarios with the TCRdist pipeline. In a later analysis, every TCR beta chain was defined by the combination of its CDR3 amino acid sequence and its V-gene family, and reads without a unique V-gene family were dropped. A later analysis removed several hundred highly shared, low-generation-probability nucleotide sequences to deal with suspected cross-contamination and a sequencing artifact. In a later analysis, a clonal expansion index for each public chain was calculated from normalized within-repertoire ranks of inferred template counts. In a later analysis, generation probabilities were computed with a VDJ recombination model fitted to out-of-frame rearrangements, and the resulting probabilities were checked against IGoR. Hypergeometric tests were used in a later analysis to score TCR-TCR, TCR-HLA and TCR-CMV co-occurrence, with a repertoire-size bias correction applied to the TCR pairs. A later analysis estimated false discovery rates by permuting HLA or CMV assignments 20 times. In a later analysis, co-occurring TCRs were grouped with DBSCAN, and TCRdist sequence similarity was added when clustering was performed within HLA-allele-positive subsets. For co-occurrence clustering, repertoires with fewer than 30,000 or more than 120,000 public chains were excluded, along with four to six repertoires with anomalous nucleotide sharing. TCRdb's version of the immuneACCESS table is confined to in-frame rearrangements and falls short of the full clone set. An unresolved V gene accounts for under half of the shortfall where checked; the remainder is of unknown origin. V, J and clone size were drawn from that table, and D and trimming were deduced from the DNA. The sample contains approximately 160,000 clones, roughly 65% of them found a single time. 4.5% of the sample lies in the top ten.

The sequence came from a young woman in good health and CMV-seropositive. This chain joins TRBV6-4 to TRBJ2-3; TRBD2 lines up with 7 middle nucleotides. Source material: PBMCs. The CDR3 protein sequence reads: CASRPNGGDTDTQYF. The nucleotide sequence is given as TGTGCCAGCAGGCCTAATGGGGGGGACACAGATACGCAGTATTTT.